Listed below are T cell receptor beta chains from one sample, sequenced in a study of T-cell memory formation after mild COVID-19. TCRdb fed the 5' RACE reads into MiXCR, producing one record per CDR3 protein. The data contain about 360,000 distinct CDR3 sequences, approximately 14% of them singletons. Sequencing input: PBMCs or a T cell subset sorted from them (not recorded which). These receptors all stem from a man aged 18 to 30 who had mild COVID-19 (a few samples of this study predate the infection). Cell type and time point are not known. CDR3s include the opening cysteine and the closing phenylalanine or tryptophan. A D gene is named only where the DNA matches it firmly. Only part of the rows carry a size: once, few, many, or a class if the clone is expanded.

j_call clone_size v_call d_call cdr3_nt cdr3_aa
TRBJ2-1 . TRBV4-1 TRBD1 TGCGCCAGCAGCCAGGGGGACAGACGATATGAGCAGTTCTTC CASSQGDRRYEQFF
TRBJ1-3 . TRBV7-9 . TGTGCCAGCAGCTTAACCGGGACTGGAAACACCATATATTTT CASSLTGTGNTIYF
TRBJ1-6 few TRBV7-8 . TGTGCCAGCACGATAGGGGAAAATTCACCCCTCCACTTT CASTIGENSPLHF
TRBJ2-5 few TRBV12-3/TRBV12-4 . TGTGCCAGCAGCCAGGGTCGATTGGAGACCCAGTACTTC CASSQGRLETQYF
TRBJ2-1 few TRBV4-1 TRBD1 TGCGCCAGCAGGGGCACAGGGGTACGGCAGTTCTTC CASRGTGVRQFF
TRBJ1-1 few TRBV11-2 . TGTGCCAGCAGCTTAGTCGAGGCGGGCACTGAAGCTTTCTTT CASSLVEAGTEAFF
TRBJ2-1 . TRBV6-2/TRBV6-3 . TGTGCCGCCAGCAGGGGGGAGGCGGGGGCGAACAATGAGCAGTTCTTC CAASRGEAGANNEQFF
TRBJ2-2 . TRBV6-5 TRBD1 TGTGCCAGCAGTGAAACAGGGGTCACCGGGGAGCTGTTTTTT CASSETGVTGELFF
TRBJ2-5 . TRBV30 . TGTGCCTGGAGTCTTCAGGAGGGGGAGACCCAGTACTTC CAWSLQEGETQYF
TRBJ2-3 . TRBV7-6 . TGTGCCAGCAGCTCCGGACCGGGGCCCGGCACAGATACGCAGTATTTT CASSSGPGPGTDTQYF
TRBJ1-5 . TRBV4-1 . TGCGCCAGCAGCCAAGGTTCTGGGCCCTCGTATCAGCCCCAGCATTTT CASSQGSGPSYQPQHF
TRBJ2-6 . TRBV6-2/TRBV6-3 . TGTGCCAGCAGTTCCAATAGAAACTCTGGGGCCAACGTCCTGACTTTC CASSSNRNSGANVLTF
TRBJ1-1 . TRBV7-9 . TGTGCCAGCAGCCCTGCGTTAGGACTAGACACTGAAGCTTTCTTT CASSPALGLDTEAFF
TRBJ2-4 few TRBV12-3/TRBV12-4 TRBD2 TGTGCCAGCAGTTGGGGGGGAATCCCCAAAAACATTCAGTACTTC CASSWGGIPKNIQYF
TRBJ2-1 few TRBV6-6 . TGTGCCAGCCTTCGGTGGGAGGATTACAATGAGCAGTTCTTC CASLRWEDYNEQFF
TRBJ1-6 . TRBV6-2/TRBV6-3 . TGTGCCAGCAGTTACGACAGCAGTAATTCACCCCTCCACTTT CASSYDSSNSPLHF
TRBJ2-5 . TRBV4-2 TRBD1 TGTGCCAGCAGCGAAGCGCCAGGGACAGGGCAAGAGACCCAGTACTTC CASSEAPGTGQETQYF
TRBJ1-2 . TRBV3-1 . TGTGCCAGCAGCCATTCCAGACAATCGCCTTATGGCTACACCTTC CASSHSRQSPYGYTF
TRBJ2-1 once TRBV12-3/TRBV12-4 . TGTGCCAGCAGTTTAGGGCAGGGAGTGGGTAATGAGCAGTTCTTC CASSLGQGVGNEQFF
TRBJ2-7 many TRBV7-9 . TGTGCCAGCAGCCCGACAGGCTCCAGCTCCTACGAGCAGTACTTC CASSPTGSSSYEQYF
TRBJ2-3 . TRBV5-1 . TGCGCCAGCAGCCCCGGGAGCCCCTGGGCAGATACGCAGTATTTT CASSPGSPWADTQYF
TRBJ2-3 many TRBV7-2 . TGTGCCAGCAGCTTAGCGGGTACGAGCACAGATACGCAGTATTTT CASSLAGTSTDTQYF
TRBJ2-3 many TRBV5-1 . TGTGCCAGCAGCTTAACCACAGATACGCAGTATTTT CASSLTTDTQYF
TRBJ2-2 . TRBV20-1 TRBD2 TGCAGTGCGGCGGGGGAGGGCACCGGGGAGCTGTTTTTT CSAAGEGTGELFF
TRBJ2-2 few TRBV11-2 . TGTGCCAGCAGGTTCCAGGGAGTCGGGGAGCTGTTTTTT CASRFQGVGELFF
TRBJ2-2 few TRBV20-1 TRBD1 TGCAGTGCTAGAGGGGACAGGGCCGCCGGGGAGCTGTTTTTT CSARGDRAAGELFF
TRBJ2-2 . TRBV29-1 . TGCAGCGTTGTTAAGGGGACAGGGGAGCTGTTTTTT CSVVKGTGELFF
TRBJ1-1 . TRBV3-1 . TGTGCCAGCAGTAAAGGTGGGAGCGGTACTGAAGCTTTCTTT CASSKGGSGTEAFF
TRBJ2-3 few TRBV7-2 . TGTGCCAGCAGCCTCCACGGGCGCACAGATACGCAGTATTTT CASSLHGRTDTQYF
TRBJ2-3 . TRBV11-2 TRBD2 TGTGCCAGCAGCTCCGGACTAGTGCAGGATACGCAGTATTTT CASSSGLVQDTQYF
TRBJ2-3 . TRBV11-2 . TGTGCCAGCAGCTTAGATCGGGCGGGGAGCACAGATACGCAGTATTTT CASSLDRAGSTDTQYF
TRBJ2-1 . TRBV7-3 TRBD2 TGTGCCAGCAGCACTAGCGCCTCCTACAATGAGCAGTTCTTC CASSTSASYNEQFF
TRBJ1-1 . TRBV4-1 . TGCGCCAGCAGCCGAGTTTTAAGGGTGCAAGCTTTCTTT CASSRVLRVQAFF
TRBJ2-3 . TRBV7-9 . TGTGCCAGCAGCCCAAGACGGGGGACATTCACAGATACGCAGTATTTT CASSPRRGTFTDTQYF
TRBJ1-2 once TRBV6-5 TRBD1 TGTGCCAGCAGCCAGCCCGGGACAGGTCAATATGGCTACACCTTC CASSQPGTGQYGYTF
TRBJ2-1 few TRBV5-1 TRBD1 TGCGCCAGCAGCTTGACAGGGGCTGGTAACAATGAGCAGTTCTTC CASSLTGAGNNEQFF
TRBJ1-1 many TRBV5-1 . TGCGCCAGCAGCTGGGGGGAGTGGGGTGTCGCTGAAGCTTTCTTT CASSWGEWGVAEAFF
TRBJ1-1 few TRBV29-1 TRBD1 TGCAGCGTTCACACAGGGGATACGAACACTGAAGCTTTCTTT CSVHTGDTNTEAFF
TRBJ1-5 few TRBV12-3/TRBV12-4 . TGTGCCAGCAGTTCCTCAGGGGCCGGGCAGCCCCAGCATTTT CASSSSGAGQPQHF
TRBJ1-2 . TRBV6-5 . TGTGCCAGCAGTTACAGTCGGGGCTGCGCGGTTACGACCGGCTACACCTTC CASSYSRGCAVTTGYTF
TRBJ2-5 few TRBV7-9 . TGTGCCAGCAGCCCACGGGGGCGGGAGGAGACCCAGTACTTC CASSPRGREETQYF
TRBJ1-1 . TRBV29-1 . TGCAGCGTTCCCAGGACGGAGAGTGCGAACACTGAAGCTTTCTTT CSVPRTESANTEAFF
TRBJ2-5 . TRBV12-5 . TGTGCTAGTGCTTCCGAAGAGACCCAGTACTTC CASASEETQYF
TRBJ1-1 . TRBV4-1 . TGCGCCAGCAGCCAAGAGGGCCCCCGTCCGGCTTTCTTT CASSQEGPRPAFF
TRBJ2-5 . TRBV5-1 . TGCGCCAGCAGCTTCTCGGATTCTACGGAGACCCAGTACTTC CASSFSDSTETQYF
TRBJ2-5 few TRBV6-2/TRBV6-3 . TGTGCCAGCAGTTCCGCCGGACCGGGAGAGACCCAGTACTTC CASSSAGPGETQYF
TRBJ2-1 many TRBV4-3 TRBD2 TGCGCCAGCAGCTCGACTAGCGGGGGGGCCTACAATGAGCAGTTCTTC CASSSTSGGAYNEQFF
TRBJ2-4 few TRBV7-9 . TGTGCCAGCAGCTTAGCGCTCGGGGCCAAAAACATTCAGTACTTC CASSLALGAKNIQYF
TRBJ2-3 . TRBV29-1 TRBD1 TGCAGCGCTGATGACAGGGGGGTAGAATCAGATACGCAGTATTTT CSADDRGVESDTQYF
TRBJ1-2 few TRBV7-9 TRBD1 TGTGCCAGCAGCCGACAGACAGGGGGTTATGGCTACACCTTC CASSRQTGGYGYTF
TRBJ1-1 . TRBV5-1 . TGCGCCAGCAGCTTAGATTCTGAAGCTTTCTTT CASSLDSEAFF
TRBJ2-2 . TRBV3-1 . TGTGCCAGCAGCCAAGACCTAGGGCAGGGGGGGATCGGGGAGCTGTTTTTT CASSQDLGQGGIGELFF
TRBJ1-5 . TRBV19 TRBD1 TGTGCCAGTAAGGTGACAGGGACCACCAATCAGCCCCAGCATTTT CASKVTGTTNQPQHF
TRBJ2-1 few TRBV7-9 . TGTGCCAGCACCTTACGCTCCTACAATGAGCAGTTCTTC CASTLRSYNEQFF
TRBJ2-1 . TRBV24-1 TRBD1 TGTGCCACCAGTGATGCCGGGACAGGGGGAATTGAGCAGTTCTTC CATSDAGTGGIEQFF
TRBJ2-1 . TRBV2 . TGTGCCAGCAGTAGGGGGGTCAATGAGCAGTTCTTC CASSRGVNEQFF
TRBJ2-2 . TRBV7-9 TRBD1 TGTGCCAGCCGAACGGGACAGCTTAACACCGGGGAGCTGTTTTTT CASRTGQLNTGELFF